The 32 T cell receptor beta chains below all came from one sample that was sequenced in a study of T cells in women clearing cervical HPV infection (dated by TCRdb to between 2018 and 2020). Libraries were built with the immunoSEQ multiplex PCR assay. Sourced from immuneACCESS, this table was stored by TCRdb with only in-frame sequences that have V and J called. A share of the clones is absent; for the studies checked, an unresolved V gene accounts for under half, and the remainder has no known explanation. The sample's own table lists around 30,000 clones. The ten biggest clones cover 2.5% to 3% of the sample. Sequenced sample: blood buffy coat. Receptors originate from a woman aged 18-69 years with a cervical HPV16 infection that either progressed to CIN3+ or cleared (not recorded which).

About this clone: The read terminates 3 residues before the CDR3 end, so the remaining end is supplied by the germline J gene. The V and J genes are TRBV7-9 and TRBJ1-2; TRBD1 matches 7 bases. The CDR3 spans 15 residues. Germline CDR1 and CDR2: SEHNR and FQNEAQ (reference sequence). CDR3 DNA (partial): TGTGCCAGCAGCTTAGGGGGGGACAGTGTCGATGAC. As protein: CASSLGGDSVDD. The full-length CDR3 reads as CASSLGGDSVDDYTF. The full variable domain, with the rest looked up from reference TRBV7-9 and TRBJ1-2, is DTGVSQNPRHKITKRGQNVTFRCDPISEHNRLYWYRQTLGQGPEFLTYFQNEAQLEKSRLLSDRFSAERPKGSFSTLEIQRTEQGDSAMYLCASSLGGDSVDDYTFGSGTRLTVV.

Worth noting for this clone: The read ends 3 residues early relative to the CDR3; the germline J gene fills the gap. The chain couples TRBV20-1 to TRBJ2-7, with 7 bases aligning to TRBD1. The V and J ends lost 5 bases and 3 bases, in that order; junction bases with no gene match: 22. Germline V gene sequence: CDR1 DFQATT, CDR2 SNEGSKA (reference sequence). This CDR3 has 18 residues. The CDR3 bases that were read are TGCAGTGCTTCCCAACATCAAAAATACAGGGGAGATCGCTACGAG. Its protein is CSASQHQKYRGDRYE. The entire CDR3 protein reads CSASQHQKYRGDRYEQYF.

Comments on this clone: Read coverage stops 3 residues before the CDR3 terminus; the germline J gene supplies the remainder. The J gene is TRBJ2-1, the V gene TRBV11-2; 7 positions agree with TRBD2. The CDR3 length is 15 residues. Trimming cost V 4 bases and J 2 bases; bases outside gene matches: 5. Germline V CDR1 and CDR2: SGHAT, FQNNGV. CDR3 sequence reads: CASSYKAGPYNEQFF. Partial CDR3 DNA: TGTGCCAGCAGCTATAAAGCGGGACCCTACAATGAG.

About this clone itself: The read comes to an end 3 residues before the CDR3 does, leaving the germline J gene to fill in the end. This chain joins TRBV7-9 and TRBJ2-5; no clear D gene. The germline V gene encodes CDR1 SEHNR and CDR2 FQNEAQ (reference sequence). This CDR3 region has 14 residues. V dropped 1 base and J dropped 3 bases, with 9 bases sitting between them. The CDR3 spells CASSLELTKETQYF. The part of the CDR3 DNA that was read is TGTGCCAGCAGCTTAGAACTAACTAAAGAGACC.

In regard to this clone: The read terminates 3 residues ahead of where the CDR3 ends, so the germline J gene completes it. V usage is TRBV18 and J usage is TRBJ2-6; 7 bases are a match to TRBD1. From germline, CDR1 is KGHSH and CDR2 LQKENI. CDR3 length equals 15 residues. The V segment lost 3 bases and the J segment 4 bases; nucleotides outside the gene matches: 3. The sequenced CDR3 bases are TGTGCCAGCTCACCGACAGGGCAGGGGGCCAACGTC. Its translation is CASSPTGQGANV. The complete CDR3 reads CASSPTGQGANVLTF.

On this clone: The sequenced fragment ends 3 residues before the CDR3 boundary, so the rest is inferred from the germline J gene. The chain joins TRBV14 to TRBJ2-7; possibly TRBD1 for D (6 bases). Germline V CDR1 and CDR2: SGHDN, FVKESK. The V and J ends lost 1 base and 0 bases respectively, with 10 bases between them. CDR3 length equals 15 residues. This chain's CDR3 is CASSQGQASSYEQYF. The CDR3 DNA, read in part, is TGTGCCAGCAGCCAAGGACAGGCGAGCTCCTACGAG.

As to this clone: The CDR3 end falls 3 residues outside the read, so it is completed with the germline J gene. Other nucleotide sequences from this sample produce the same CDR3. V usage is TRBV2 and J usage is TRBJ2-7; D unresolved. The V and J ends lost 1 base and 4 bases respectively, with 14 bases between them. The CDR3 spans 15 residues. The germline CDR1 and CDR2 sequences are SNHLY and FYNNEI. The covered CDR3 bases are TGTGCCAGCAGTGAAGGGCGGCTACTCGGGTACGAG. This gives the protein CASSEGRLLGYE. The full CDR3 is CASSEGRLLGYEQYF.

Note on this clone: The read halts 3 residues ahead of the CDR3 end, with the missing end drawn from the germline J gene. V and J are TRBV19 and TRBJ2-1, with TRBD2 identical over 8 bases. The junction had 8 bases not matched to a gene; V was cut back by 6 bases and J by 4 bases. The germline V gene encodes CDR1 LNHDA and CDR2 SQIVND (reference sequence). This CDR3 is 15 amino acids long. This chain's CDR3 is CASRNAGGAYNEQFF. The CDR3 DNA, read in part, is TGTGCCAGTAGGAACGCGGGGGGCGCGTACAATGAG.

Remarks on this clone: The read gets to within 3 residues of the CDR3 end, and the germline J gene fills in the rest. The rearrangement uses TRBV12-3 or TRBV12-4 and TRBJ2-5, with 12 bases identical to TRBD2. There are 16 residues in the CDR3. Trimming at V came to 7 bases and at J to 0 bases, leaving 6 bases not matched to a gene. The sequenced CDR3 bases are TGTGCCAGCAACCTAGCGGGAGGGGTGGACCAAGAGACC. Translating it yields CASNLAGGVDQET. The whole CDR3 reads CASNLAGGVDQETQYF.

With regard to this clone: The read halts 3 residues ahead of the CDR3 end, with the missing end drawn from the germline J gene. V gene TRBV5-6 combines with J gene TRBJ2-7; the D gene is possibly TRBD2 (5 bases). This CDR3 spans 15 amino acids. V shed 4 bases and J shed 2 bases, with 16 bases lying between them. The germline gives CDR1 SGHDT, CDR2 YYEEEE. CDR3 DNA (partial): TGTGCCAGCAGCCTGTTTAGCGTATGGCCCTACGAG. Protein: CASSLFSVWPYE. In full, the CDR3 is CASSLFSVWPYEQYF.

Points on this clone: Read coverage stops 3 residues before the CDR3 terminus; the germline J gene supplies the remainder. Other nucleotide sequences from this sample produce the same CDR3. This chain joins TRBV4-1 and TRBJ2-7; the match to TRBD1 covers 10 bases. The CDR3 extends over 15 amino acids. Germline loops: CDR1 MGHRA, CDR2 YSYEKL. Trimming cost V 0 bases and J 3 bases; bases outside gene matches: 2. The CDR3 is CASSQDGTGDYEQYF. CDR3 DNA, as far as it was read: TGCGCCAGCAGCCAAGATGGGACAGGGGACTACGAG.

Remarks on this clone: The observed sequence ends 3 residues before the CDR3 terminus, with the missing tail filled in from the germline J gene. The J gene is TRBJ1-5, the V gene TRBV5-1, with 7 bases that match TRBD1. Germline V CDR1 and CDR2: SGHRS, YFSETQ. CDR3 length: 15 residues. Trimming at V came to 0 bases and at J to 1 base, leaving 1 base not matched to a gene. Partial CDR3 DNA: TGCGCCAGCAGCTTGGCAGGGGGGAGCAATCAGCCC. Translating it yields CASSLAGGSNQP. The entire CDR3 protein reads CASSLAGGSNQPQHF. Drawing the rest from reference TRBV5-1 and TRBJ1-5, the complete variable domain is KAGVTQTPRYLIKTRGQQVTLSCSPISGHRSVSWYQQTPGQGLQFLFEYFSETQRNKGNFPGRFSGRQFSNSRSEMNVSTLELGDSALYLCASSLAGGSNQPQHFGDGTRLSIL.

As for this clone: The read is 3 residues too short to cover the CDR3 end, so that end is filled in from the germline J gene. This chain joins TRBV10-3 and TRBJ2-7, with D unclear. Per germline, CDR1 ENHRY and CDR2 SYGVKD. The CDR3 has 14 amino acids. V lost 2 bases, J lost 3 bases, and 11 bases lay in between. Here the CDR3 reads CAISEDSMDYEQYF. CDR3 DNA (partial): TGTGCCATCAGTGAGGACTCCATGGACTACGAG.

Comment on this clone: The junction and the germline gene differ at one end; a read error may be behind it. The read is 3 residues too short to cover the CDR3 end, so that end is filled in from the germline J gene. The genes are TRBV18 and TRBJ2-7, with 7 bases fitting TRBD1. CDR1 is KGHSH, CDR2 LQKENI, per germline. The CDR3 extends over 15 amino acids. Here the CDR3 reads CSSSPIGTDTYEQYF. The sequenced CDR3 bases are TGTTCCAGCTCCCCAATCGGGACAGACACCTACGAG.

On this clone itself: From the germline J gene comes the end of the CDR3, since the read stops 3 residues before it. This chain joins TRBV15 and TRBJ2-5; possibly TRBD2 for D (6 bases). The CDR3 covers 15 residues. Germline V gives CDR1 LNHNV, CDR2 YYDKDF (reference sequence). The V and J ends lost 0 bases and 3 bases respectively, with 11 bases between them. Partial CDR3 DNA: TGTGCCACCAGCAGAGATCCTAGCGTGGAAGAGACC. Its translation is CATSRDPSVEET. The full CDR3 reads CATSRDPSVEETQYF.

On this clone: The observed sequence ends 3 residues before the CDR3 terminus, with the missing tail filled in from the germline J gene. The chain uses TRBV30 and TRBJ2-5; D gene uncertain. Trimming took off 4 bases at V and 4 bases at J, with 10 bases between the two ends. The CDR3 runs to 12 residues. Germline V gene sequence: CDR1 GTSNPN, CDR2 SVGIG (reference sequence). CDR3 sequence: CAWKRVSETQYF. The sequenced CDR3 bases are TGTGCCTGGAAAAGGGTGTCAGAGACC.

With respect to this clone: The sequence runs out 3 residues before the end of the CDR3; the remainder is reconstructed from the germline J gene. This chain joins TRBV19 and TRBJ1-5, with D hard to call. Germline CDR1 and CDR2: LNHDA and SQIVND (reference sequence). V was cut by 4 bases and J by 5 bases, with 9 bases left in between. This CDR3 comprises 13 residues. The CDR3 here is CASSTHLDQPQHF. CDR3 bases read: TGTGCCAGTAGTACCCACTTAGATCAGCCC.

About this clone: The read is 3 residues too short to cover the CDR3 end, so that end is filled in from the germline J gene. The rearrangement links TRBV20-1 to TRBJ2-5; 9 bases are shared with TRBD1. The CDR3 has 13 amino acids. V dropped 5 bases and J dropped 5; count of bases not matched to a gene: 6. Germline V gene sequence: CDR1 DFQATT, CDR2 SNEGSKA (reference sequence). CDR3 DNA (partial): TGCAGTGCTCTGACAGGGGGAAGGGAGACC. Its translation is CSALTGGRET. The full-length CDR3 reads as CSALTGGRETQYF.

Note on this clone: The sequence runs out 3 residues before the end of the CDR3; the remainder is reconstructed from the germline J gene. The rearrangement links TRBV18 to TRBJ2-7; 7 positions agree with TRBD2. This CDR3 has 13 residues. V dropped 7 bases and J dropped 3; count of bases not matched to a gene: 6. From germline, CDR1 is KGHSH and CDR2 LQKENI. CDR3 amino acids: CASCHGGNYEQYF. The DNA read from the CDR3 is TGTGCCAGCTGCCACGGGGGGAACTACGAG. Using reference TRBV18 and TRBJ2-7 for the parts outside the CDR3, the full variable domain is NAGVMQNPRHLVRRRGQEARLRCSPMKGHSHVYWYRQLPEEGLKFMVYLQKENIIDESGMPKERFSAEFPKEGPSILRIQQVVRGDSAAYFCASCHGGNYEQYFGPGTRLTVT.

A remark on this clone: The observed sequence ends 3 residues before the CDR3 terminus, with the missing tail filled in from the germline J gene. V and J are TRBV7-9 and TRBJ2-7; D call uncertain. This CDR3 comprises 11 residues. Germline-derived CDR1 and CDR2 are SEHNR and FQNEAQ (reference sequence). V was shortened by 4 bases and J by 5 bases, with 6 bases between the two germline ends. The CDR3 region is CASSYYDEQYF. The CDR3 DNA, read in part, is TGTGCCAGCAGCTACTACGACGAG.

Details on this clone: The read ends 3 residues early relative to the CDR3; the germline J gene fills the gap. The V and J genes are TRBV19 and TRBJ1-2; maybe TRBD1 (5 bases). The germline CDR1 and CDR2 sequences are LNHDA and SQIVND (reference sequence). The CDR3 spans 15 residues. The sequenced part of the CDR3 DNA is TGTGCCAGTAGTGTTCTAGGGACTAGGGACGGCGCC. Its translation: CASSVLGTRDGA. The CDR3 in full is CASSVLGTRDGAYTF.

With regard to this clone: The read is 3 residues too short to cover the CDR3 end, so that end is filled in from the germline J gene. The chain is built from TRBV5-4 and TRBJ1-3; D remains ambiguous. CDR1 SGHNT and CDR2 YYREEE come from the germline V gene (reference sequence). V was clipped by 4 bases and J by 0 bases, with 5 bases between them. The CDR3 covers 13 residues. Partial CDR3 DNA: TGTGCCAGCAGCACAGACTCTGGAAACACC. Its translation: CASSTDSGNT. Given in full, the CDR3 is CASSTDSGNTIYF.

As regards this clone: Read sequence stops 3 residues before the CDR3 end, and the germline J gene provides the missing end. V and J are TRBV30 and TRBJ2-2, with 7 bases fitting TRBD1. With V trimmed by 4 bases and J by 6 bases, 5 bases remained unmatched. There are 13 residues in the CDR3. Per the germline V gene, CDR1 is GTSNPN and CDR2 is SVGIG (reference sequence). The covered CDR3 bases are TGTGCCTGGATCCTGGACAGGCCCGGGGAG. This encodes CAWILDRPGE. The whole CDR3 protein is CAWILDRPGELFF.

Worth noting for this clone: The DNA ends 3 residues before the CDR3 does, and the rest of the CDR3 is filled in from the germline J gene. V is TRBV7-9 and J is TRBJ1-2, with 8 bases fitting TRBD1. CDR1 is SEHNR, CDR2 FQNEAQ, per germline (reference sequence). V dropped 5 bases and J dropped 7; count of bases not matched to a gene: 9. The CDR3 runs 14 residues. The CDR3 loop reads CASSNRDRGTGYTF. CDR3 bases read: TGTGCCAGCAGCAACCGTGACAGGGGAACTGGC.

A note on this clone: The CDR3 is cut off 3 residues early in the read; its end comes from the germline J gene. V usage is TRBV7-2 and J usage is TRBJ2-7, with 12 nucleotides matching TRBD2. This CDR3 is 16 amino acids long. Trimming at V came to 0 bases and at J to 4 bases, leaving 4 bases not matched to a gene. Per germline, CDR1 SGHTA and CDR2 FQGNSA. CDR3 DNA (partial): TGTGCCAGCAGCTTAGCGGGGACTAGCGGGCCTTACGAG. This gives the protein CASSLAGTSGPYE. The entire CDR3 is CASSLAGTSGPYEQYF.

Remarks on this clone: The sequenced fragment ends 3 residues before the CDR3 boundary, so the rest is inferred from the germline J gene. The rearrangement joins TRBV19 to TRBJ1-2; D is possibly TRBD1 (5 bases). The CDR3 covers 17 residues. Germline assignment: CDR1 LNHDA and CDR2 SQIVND (reference sequence). The sequenced CDR3 bases are TGTGCCAGTAGTTTCGACCCCGGGACTGCCGAAGCAAATGAC. Its translation is CASSFDPGTAEAND. The CDR3 in full is CASSFDPGTAEANDYTF.

As for this clone: The CDR3 end is not reached by the read, which stops 3 residues before it; the germline J gene fills it in. The chain uses TRBV7-2 and TRBJ2-5, with D possibly matching TRBD1 (5 bases). Germline CDR1 reads SGHTA; CDR2 reads FQGNSA. With 5 bases removed from V and 4 bases from J, the gap between germline ends came to 11 bases. CDR3 length equals 13 residues. The CDR3 here is CASSIRVGETQYF. CDR3 DNA (partial): TGTGCCAGCAGCATCAGGGTTGGAGAGACC.

As concerns this clone: The read ends 3 residues shy of where the CDR3 ends; the end is completed using the germline J gene. The chain couples TRBV30 to TRBJ1-2; TRBD1 matches 9 bases. V lost 5 bases and J lost 3; bases outside the gene matches: 13. Per germline, CDR1 GTSNPN and CDR2 SVGIG (reference sequence). This CDR3 is built from 16 residues. CDR3 residues: CAWAQTGGILDYGYTF. Incomplete CDR3 DNA: TGTGCCTGGGCGCAGACAGGGGGTATACTCGACTATGGC. Full variable domain (rest looked up from reference TRBV30 and TRBJ1-2): SQTIHQWPATLVQPVGSPLSLECTVEGTSNPNLYWYRQAAGRGLQLLFYSVGIGQISSEVPQNLSASRPQDRQFILSSKKLLLSDSGFYLCAWAQTGGILDYGYTFGSGTRLTVV.

About this clone: The read halts 3 residues ahead of the CDR3 end, with the missing end drawn from the germline J gene. The chain employs TRBV13 and TRBJ2-2; 7 nucleotides match TRBD1. The CDR3 consists of 14 residues. Germline CDR1 PRHDT, CDR2 FYEKMQ (reference sequence). Trimming at V came to 6 bases and at J to 7 bases, leaving 8 bases not matched to a gene. CDR3 residues: CASSLYRGDGELFF. The sequenced part of the CDR3 DNA is TGTGCCAGCAGTCTTTACAGGGGAGACGGGGAG.

On this clone: The DNA ends 3 residues before the CDR3 does, and the rest of the CDR3 is filled in from the germline J gene. V gene TRBV11-2 combines with J gene TRBJ1-4; D gene ambiguous. This CDR3 comprises 15 residues. Germline V lookup: CDR1 SGHAT, CDR2 FQNNGV. With 5 bases removed from V and 1 base from J, the gap between germline ends came to 11 bases. CDR3 DNA (partial): TGTGCCAGCAGCCAAAATCAGAGAACTAATGAAAAA. Protein sequence: CASSQNQRTNEK. The whole CDR3 protein reads CASSQNQRTNEKLFF.

Partial CDR3 DNA: TGTGCCTCACAGGATGGC. Protein sequence: CASQDG. The complete CDR3 reads CASQDGYTF. The gene calls are TRBV6-4 and TRBJ1-2; a possible D gene is TRBD1 (5 bases). The read gets to within 3 residues of the CDR3 end, and the germline J gene fills in the rest. The germline V gene encodes CDR1 MRHNA and CDR2 SNTAGT. V gave up 11 bases and J gave up 6 bases, with 7 bases separating them. The CDR3 consists of 9 residues.

Points on this clone: The read ends 3 residues shy of where the CDR3 ends; the end is completed using the germline J gene. The sample has other DNA sequences that encode this CDR3 too. V and J are TRBV18 and TRBJ2-1, with TRBD2 matching over 9 bases. The CDR3 length is 17 residues. Germline CDR1 and CDR2: KGHSH and LQKENI. V was pared by 6 bases and J by 4 bases, with 13 bases of the junction left unmatched. The CDR3 is CASSPPGRGGQYNEQFF. Partial CDR3 DNA: TGTGCCAGCTCCCCCCCCGGGCGGGGGGGCCAATACAATGAG.